Listed below are T cell receptor beta chains from one sample, sequenced in a study of PD-1 blockade in mismatch repair-deficient tumors. Here immunoSEQ multiplex PCR was the method, and the copy in TCRdb shows in-frame clones only, minus some. The table has tens of thousands of clones, 65% to 85% seen once; the top ten hold 20% to 25%. Specimen: peripheral blood, collected 12 weeks after starting pembrolizumab. The receptors here all came from an adult with mismatch repair-deficient cancer. Each CDR3 is given with its conserved first and last residue.

V gene,CDR3 length,J gene,CDR3 protein
TRBV7-9,17,TRBJ1-4,CASSSNDRSLPEKRLFF
TRBV9,14,TRBJ2-5,CASSVGTTQETQYF
TRBV5-4,17,TRBJ2-1,CASSLRTSGSSYNEQFF
TRBV6-1,13,TRBJ2-7,CASTDRGLNEQYF
TRBV6-4,13,TRBJ2-1,CASSDSGTSPQFF
TRBV27,14,TRBJ2-3,CASSFLVLADTQYF
TRBV7-7,10,TRBJ2-7,CASSFYEQYF
TRBV25-1,16,TRBJ2-5,CASSASREGAMETQYF
TRBV11-2,14,TRBJ2-3,CASSLTRNTDTQYF
TRBV4-1,15,TRBJ2-4,CASSRGTSGSGIQYF
TRBV10-2,15,TRBJ1-1,CASSEGADRNTEAFF
TRBV2,10,TRBJ2-1,CASMDNEQFF
TRBV27,15,TRBJ1-3,CASSLKVGGGHTIYF
TRBV7-2,15,TRBJ2-5,CASSLLPTGEETQYF
TRBV25-1,17,TRBJ2-1,CASSESLAGGPYNEQFF
TRBV5-5,15,TRBJ1-2,CASSFGQGRDYGYTF
TRBV7-6,18,TRBJ2-6,CASSLVSQSRSGANVLTF
TRBV6-6,14,TRBJ2-7,CASSYRVVPYEQYF
TRBV7-9,14,TRBJ2-3,CASSLGFGGDTQYF
TRBV6-5,13,TRBJ1-1,CASSYRMNTEAFF
TRBV5-1,14,TRBJ2-5,CASTPTSGGETQYF
TRBV11-3,17,TRBJ1-2,CASSPALGDRDTYGYTF
TRBV2,12,TRBJ2-7,CASSPSSYEQYF
TRBV25-1,14,TRBJ1-1,CASSDEDSHTEAFF
TRBV30,12,TRBJ2-7,CASTGVSYEQYF
TRBV27,18,TRBJ2-3,CASSLFPPSGRPTDTQYF
TRBV30,14,TRBJ2-7,CAWSYGRLGLEQYF
TRBV11-2,18,TRBJ2-7,CASSLAPRGRRGSYEQYF
TRBV5-1,15,TRBJ1-2,CASSSDPEGVGGYTF
TRBV5-4,15,TRBJ1-2,CASSLGDRANYGYTF
TRBV27,12,TRBJ2-1,CASSFQGFEQFF
TRBV18,15,TRBJ1-2,CASSPPSDRGYGYTF
TRBV19,12,TRBJ2-2,CASSSRTGELFF
TRBV6-6,13,TRBJ1-1,CASSFQENTEAFF
TRBV19,13,TRBJ2-5,CASSGTKGETQYF
TRBV4-3,18,TRBJ2-7,CASSQDLLAAAQGVEQYF
TRBV19,16,TRBJ2-1,CASTSRRGNSYNEQFF
TRBV11-3,17,TRBJ2-3,CASSLGLAGGDTDTQYF
TRBV11-3,19,TRBJ2-7,CASSLGVVFADFSSYEQYF
TRBV30,16,TRBJ1-1,CAWSVRPRRVNTEAFF
TRBV18,16,TRBJ2-5,CASSPQMTGTEETQYF
TRBV5-1,13,TRBJ2-1,CASSLNSNNEQFF
TRBV28,15,TRBJ2-3,CASSLMGDPTDTQYF
TRBV4-3,14,TRBJ2-2,CASSQDWGAGELFF
TRBV30,15,TRBJ2-3,CAWSVGAPLTDTQYF
TRBV6-5,15,TRBJ2-2,CASSFDRVGTGELFF
TRBV21-1,16,TRBJ1-5,CASSKAIKTGGQPQHF
TRBV5-1,18,TRBJ2-7,CASSLRSSNPSRNYEQYF
TRBV5-4,15,TRBJ1-3,CASSLTATSGNTIYF
TRBV5-1,22,TRBJ2-3,CASSLRPSMGIVGAIRTDTQYF
TRBV2,13,TRBJ2-1,CASSLTLRDEQFF
TRBV29-1,11,TRBJ2-5,CSVKDRETQYF
TRBV2,16,TRBJ2-6,CASEGGRLSGANVLTF
TRBV7-9,14,TRBJ1-1,CASSFQQGGTEAFF
TRBV28,15,TRBJ2-7,CASSFVRGAPYEQYF